These T cell receptor beta chains were read from a single sample in a study of shared clonotypes between healthy human individuals. Clones were sequenced by immunoSEQ multiplex PCR, and TCRdb holds only the in-frame ones, with some missing. This table has 300,000 to 400,000 clones, roughly 87% appearing once. Sample: memory CD8+ T cells sorted from blood. The receptors shown here come from a man younger than 35 in good health. Each CDR3 is given without its conserved first and last residue.

v_call,cdr3_aa
TRBV10-3,AISESVATDTQY
TRBV6-8,ARPDPGTSGGLTDTQY
TRBV25-1,ASSESGVNEQF
TRBV5-1,ASSLPVGTDTYEQY
TRBV27,ASSEGYEQY
TRBV19,ASSIEFFGQGEASNQPQH
TRBV9,ASSVGGGTGQPQH
TRBV6-5,ASSYSAGDLYEQY
TRBV11-2,ASSWDRGNYGYT
TRBV9,ASSLTRGGITDTQY
TRBV7-6,AVQGDTGELF
TRBV15,ATSRTGATNEKLF
TRBV10-3,AISEWAQETQY
TRBV5-1,ASSLQGLNSPLH
TRBV13,ASSATTGVGAYEQY
TRBV13,ASSLGWTDGKLF
TRBV6-1,ASSGPTNTEAF
TRBV6-5,ASGKPYRAPSGYT
TRBV13,ASSSPGEVGTGYT
TRBV7-9,ASSDGTGINTEAF
TRBV5-1,ASSMGTIYGYT
TRBV30,AWSGSGGPLGEQY
TRBV15,ATSRVTAESETQY
TRBV5-6,ASSFRGLLELF
TRBV5-1,ASSLFRGLAGRSSYEQY
TRBV5-1,ASSGAGIRDTQY
TRBV28,ASSLEVRNPNSPLH
TRBV27,ASSPAGTDTQY
TRBV11-3,AKNDPTYEQY
TRBV5-1,ASSLNLFYEQY
TRBV19,ASSIVKGDTQY
TRBV7-9,ASSLGAGSAF
TRBV5-1,ASSRGPKDPEQY
TRBV27,ASARGLAGRNEQF
TRBV10-2,ASSDGQNTEAF
TRBV7-9,ASSYNTDTQY
TRBV19,ASSILENSPLH
TRBV15,ATSRTGTSGEFSTDTQY
TRBV28,ASSRWWTEQETQY